This TCR beta chain was recorded in a study of a mutant IDH1 vaccine in newly diagnosed glioma. Looking at the study overall: Patients got radiotherapy, temozolomide, or both beforehand, and most got both.

Time point described: baseline, week 1 (first vaccination visit). Treatment: pre-vaccination baseline after standard-of-care therapy. New WHO grade 3 or 4 astrocytomas that were IDH1-mutant and ATRX-lost had been found in donors. Libraries were prepared by immunoSEQ multiplex PCR; TCRdb keeps only in-frame clonotypes and omits some of them. This table has about 92,000 clones, about four fifths appearing once. This CDR3 contains 15 residues. Germline CDR1 reads SGHTA; CDR2 reads FQGNSA. The V segment lost 5 bases and the J segment 4 bases; nucleotides outside the gene matches: 4. The receptor comes from a man in his forties with glioma. The chain is built from TRBV7-2 and TRBJ2-5; 13 bases fit TRBD2. This material consisted of PBMCs, taken from a glioma patient treated with radiotherapy, temozolomide or both. As DNA, the CDR3 is TGTGCCAGCAGCCCGGGACTAGCGGGGAGAGAGACCCAGTACTTC. This translates into CASSPGLAGRETQYF.